The sequence of this T cell receptor beta chain was determined in a study of shared clonotypes between healthy human individuals. General observations from the study: For sorted subsets, rarefaction showed incomplete sequencing despite large depth.

This table comes from immunoSEQ multiplex PCR, and its TCRdb copy is limited to in-frame clones, with some not included. Altogether about 1 million clones are present, around 74% being singletons, with the ten largest covering roughly 1.4%. This clone was observed once. Its target is not known. Distinct nucleotide sequences in the sample also encode this CDR3. Everyone who donated was a Caucasian adult who lived in Nashville, Tennessee. Trimming removed 1 base from V and 2 bases from J, with 12 bases in between. This CDR3 region has 15 residues. The V gene's germline CDR1 is LGHNA and CDR2 YSLEER. The sequencing input was memory CD4+ T cells sorted from blood. Subset specified: CD45RA-negative fraction. The chain combines TRBV4-3 with TRBJ2-7; no clear D. The sequence was collected from a young man in good health. The CDR3: CASSQGAAPTYEQYF. CDR3 coding DNA: TGCGCCAGCAGCCAAGGGGCAGCGCCAACCTACGAGCAGTACTTC.